This T cell receptor (beta chain) was documented in a study of T-cell memory formation after mild COVID-19. Whole-study findings and limits: Mostly located in CM and EM were contracting CD4+ clones, with contracting CD8+ clones located in EMRA.

This clonotype was seen more than once but under ten times. Its antigen is currently unknown. TCRdb analysed the 5' RACE reads with MiXCR anew, one entry per CDR3 protein. The profile shows 470,000 or so distinct CDR3 sequences, roughly 25% of them singletons. Trimming removed 7 bases from V and 0 bases from J, with 4 bases in between. CDR3 length: 13 residues. The V gene's germline CDR1 is MNHEY and CDR2 SVGAGI. This rearrangement joins TRBV6-5 to TRBJ2-6; unclear D gene. The TCR was taken from an adult woman who had mild COVID-19 (a few samples of this study predate the infection). Cell type and time point are not known. Sequencing was done on a sample of PBMCs or a T cell subset sorted from them (not recorded which). CDR3 nucleotides: TGTGCCAGCACTTTCTCTGGGGCCAACGTCCTGACTTTC. Amino acids: CASTFSGANVLTF.